This TCR beta chain was found in a study of T cell repertoires in cytomegalovirus infection. Study at large: Public TCR beta signatures indicated both CMV infection and matching HLA type.

General study findings and limits: Summed public TCR beta family frequency identified CMV carriers bearing the relevant HLA.

This clonotype was counted between two and nine times. The antigen is unknown. TCRdb reprocessed the reads via MiXCR and lists one record per CDR3 protein. The sample includes around 300,000 distinct CDR3 sequences, approximately 22% of them seen just once. Per germline, CDR1 ENHRY and CDR2 SYGVKD. The ends were cut back, 7 bases at V and 1 base at J, with 10 bases in the middle. The CDR3 has 13 amino acids. The source material was cultured PBMCs, sampled from culture after CMV antigen stimulation. The chain recombines TRBV10-3 with TRBJ1-1, with a weak D call TRBD1 (5 bases). This TCR came from a human donor in good health (CMV status not recorded). Some clones in this sample may be carry-over from other donors' samples. The CDR3 nucleotides read TGTGCCATCACCTTTGACAGGAACACTGAAGCTTTCTTT. Amino acid sequence: CAITFDRNTEAFF.